This entry concerns a single T cell receptor (beta chain). This CDR3 is 13 amino acids long. Per the germline V gene, CDR1 is MNHEY and CDR2 is SMNVEV (reference sequence). V was cut by 4 bases and J by 7 bases, with 8 bases left in between. These data originate in a study of blood T cell repertoires in COVID-19. Study background: COVID-19 samples, acute and convalescent, were from the United States, Italy and Spain. Nucleic acid was either cDNA or gDNA, and it came from T cells, B-cell-depleted T cells, or PBMCs.

Under the authors' procedure: Using reference gene primer amplification, nucleated cell counts were estimated. This table comes from immunoSEQ multiplex PCR, and its TCRdb copy is limited to in-frame clones, with some not included. The V and J calls and clone size were taken over from that table, and D and trimming were inferred from the DNA. The profile covers a few hundred thousand clones, with around 88% appearing a single time and roughly 2.9% taken by the ten largest. The chain combines TRBV27 with TRBJ1-6, with TRBD1 as a possible D gene (5 bases). This receptor was identified in a man aged 45 to 65 with active or convalescent COVID-19. The source material was peripheral blood. The CDR3 reads CASSYDRNSPLHF. For the CDR3, the DNA is TGTGCCAGCAGTTATGACAGAAATTCACCCCTCCACTTT.